These 2 T cell receptor beta chains were sequenced from one sample in a study of T cells after yellow fever vaccination. TCRdb passed the 5' RACE reads through MiXCR, listing each CDR3 protein once. The sample carries about 300,000 distinct CDR3 sequences, around 6.8% recorded once. Here the sequenced sample was PBMCs, taken roughly 46 days after the first yellow fever vaccination. The receptors derive from a man between 18 and 29 years old who received the YFV17D yellow fever vaccine.

This clonotype was seen at least ten times. The chain recombines TRBV9 with TRBJ2-3; 7 nucleotides line up with TRBD1. Looked up from germline, CDR1 is SGDLS and CDR2 is YYNGEE. The CDR3 is made up of 15 amino acids. J gave up 6 bases and V 0 bases, and 7 bases lay outside the gene matches. The CDR3 here is CASSVEGANWDTQYF. CDR3 coding DNA: TGTGCCAGCAGCGTAGAGGGGGCAAATTGGGATACGCAGTATTTT.

This clonotype was counted at least ten times. V gene TRBV7-2 combines with J gene TRBJ2-7; D is undetermined. This CDR3 is 13 amino acids long. Germline CDR1 SGHTA, CDR2 FQGNSA. V was pared by 3 bases and J by 5 bases, with 11 bases between. The CDR3 coding sequence is TGTGCCAGCAGCTTTCCTCAGGTGAACGAGCAGTACTTC. It is translated as CASSFPQVNEQYF. Looking up the rest from reference TRBV7-2 and TRBJ2-7 gives the full variable domain: GAGVSQSPSNKVTEKGKDVELRCDPISGHTALYWYRQSLGQGLEFLIYFQGNSAPDKSGLPSDRFSAERTGGSVSTLTIQRTQQEDSAVYLCASSFPQVNEQYFGPGTRLTVT.